A single sample gave rise to the 10 T cell receptor beta chains below, sequenced in a study of cytotoxic CD8 clonotypes in ibrutinib-treated CLL. The table came from immunoSEQ multiplex PCR; TCRdb's copy has only in-frame clones and leaves some out. The sample contains hundreds of thousands of clones, 67% of which appear only once. Sequences were derived from PBMCs, sampled after 36 months of ibrutinib treatment. All receptors derive from a human donor with chronic lymphocytic leukemia.

This clone has more than one count but fewer than ten. The chain uses TRBV4-1 and TRBJ2-5; 9 bases agree with TRBD1. With V trimmed by 4 bases and J by 5 bases, 5 bases remained unmatched. CDR3 size: 14 residues. Germline-derived CDR1 and CDR2 are MGHRA and YSYEKL. As DNA, the CDR3 is TGCGCCAGCAGCCTACAGGGGGCATGGGAGACCCAGTACTTC. This translates into CASSLQGAWETQYF.

A single count supports this clone. The chain joins TRBV9 to TRBJ2-1, with 11 nucleotides matching TRBD1. J lost 9 bases, V lost 4 bases, and 9 bases had no gene match. In germline, CDR1 is SGDLS, CDR2 YYNGEE. The CDR3 loop spans 15 amino acids. The CDR3 sequence is CASSTRTGGGSEQFF. The CDR3 nucleotides read TGTGCCAGCAGCACCCGGACAGGGGGCGGGTCTGAGCAGTTCTTC.

This clone appeared once. This chain links TRBV18 with TRBJ2-4; 8 bases are a match to TRBD1. The CDR3 covers 19 residues. Per the germline V gene, CDR1 is KGHSH and CDR2 is LQKENI. The ends lost 5 bases at V and 1 base at J; junction bases unmatched: 16. CDR3 nucleotide sequence: TGTGCCAGCTCAATTACAGGGGGACAATTTCTGGTGGCCAAAAACATTCAGTACTTC. The encoded protein is CASSITGGQFLVAKNIQYF. Supplemented by reference TRBV18 and TRBJ2-4, the full variable domain reads NAGVMQNPRHLVRRRGQEARLRCSPMKGHSHVYWYRQLPEEGLKFMVYLQKENIIDESGMPKERFSAEFPKEGPSILRIQQVVRGDSAAYFCASSITGGQFLVAKNIQYFGAGTRLSVL.

The V and J genes are TRBV4-3 and TRBJ1-2; 8 bases fit TRBD1. With 5 bases clipped from V and 7 bases from J, the junction kept 12 bases outside the gene matches. CDR3 length: 15 residues. The V gene's germline CDR1 is LGHNA and CDR2 YSLEER. This CDR3 reads CASSNYRGSYLGYTF. DNA of the CDR3: TGCGCCAGCAGCAACTACAGGGGGAGCTATCTTGGCTACACCTTC.

V usage is TRBV20-1 and J usage is TRBJ2-3; D is ambiguous. V was clipped by 5 bases and J by 5 bases, with 8 bases between them. This CDR3 spans 11 amino acids. The germline gives CDR1 DFQATT, CDR2 SNEGSKA (reference sequence). The CDR3 nucleotides read TGCAGTGCTCAGCGCAGAGATACGCAGTATTTT. It codes for CSAQRRDTQYF.

This clone occurred a few times. This chain uses TRBV9 with TRBJ2-7; D could derive from TRBD1 or TRBD2 (6 bases each). V lost 3 bases and J 0 bases, leaving 10 bases between the germline ends. CDR1 and CDR2 from the germline V gene are SGDLS and YYNGEE. The CDR3 covers 14 residues. The CDR3 spells CASSGGASSYEQYF. The CDR3 DNA follows: TGTGCCAGCAGCGGGGGGGCGTCCTCCTACGAGCAGTACTTC.

The chain couples TRBV7-2 to TRBJ2-1; D tentatively fits TRBD1 or TRBD2 (5 bases each). Trimming left V 2 bases short and J 5 bases short, with 13 bases between. The CDR3 covers 15 residues. The germline CDR1 and CDR2 sequences are SGHTA and FQGNSA. CDR3 sequence reads: CASSLFGGTNNEQFF. As DNA, the CDR3 is TGTGCCAGCAGCTTATTCGGTGGGACCAACAATGAGCAGTTCTTC.

The CDR3 nucleotides read TGCGCCAGCAGCTCCTGGGCCTCCTTAACAGATACGCAGTATTTT. Translating gives CASSSWASLTDTQYF. The chain combines TRBV5-1 with TRBJ2-3; no definite D call. The CDR3 totals 15 residues. In germline, CDR1 is SGHRS, CDR2 YFSETQ. Trimming took off 3 bases at V and 3 bases at J, with 14 bases between the two ends.

The chain combines TRBV4-1 with TRBJ1-5; 9 nucleotides match TRBD1. Germline V CDR1 and CDR2: MGHRA, YSYEKL. This CDR3 region has 14 residues. After removal of 4 bases from V and 5 bases from J, the junction contained 3 bases not matched to a gene. Here the CDR3 DNA reads TGCGCCAGCAGCCCCAGGACAGGGGATCAGCCCCAGCATTTT. It translates to CASSPRTGDQPQHF.

This clone was observed once. The chain recombines TRBV9 with TRBJ2-3, with 9 bases identical to TRBD2. The CDR3 extends over 15 amino acids. V dropped 4 bases and J dropped 0; count of bases not matched to a gene: 3. Germline assignment: CDR1 SGDLS and CDR2 YYNGEE. CDR3 loop: CASSRLAASTDTQYF. The CDR3 DNA reads as TGTGCCAGCAGCAGACTAGCGGCTAGCACAGATACGCAGTATTTT.